The TCR beta chain described here comes from a study of blood T cell repertoires in COVID-19. Study-wide background: Sources were T cells, B-cell-depleted T cells, or PBMCs; the material itself was cDNA or gDNA.

The length of the CDR3 is 14 residues. V lost 0 bases and J 6 bases, leaving 8 bases between the germline ends. Germline values: CDR1 LNHNV, CDR2 YYDKDF (reference sequence). How the authors handled the data: The authors estimated nucleated cell counts from reference gene primer amplification. Sequenced by immunoSEQ multiplex PCR; TCRdb stores in-frame clones only, minus some. V, J and clone size are those of that table, while D and trimming were read from the DNA. The table includes under 95,000 clones, approximately 93% detected once. The rearrangement uses TRBV15 and TRBJ2-2, with a possible D match to TRBD1 (6 bases). The sequenced sample consisted of peripheral blood. The TCR was taken from a man in his forties or fifties with COVID-19, enrolled during active disease. The CDR3 DNA sequence: TGTGCCACCAGCAGAGATAAGGGGGCCGGGGAGCTGTTTTTT. Amino acids: CATSRDKGAGELFF.